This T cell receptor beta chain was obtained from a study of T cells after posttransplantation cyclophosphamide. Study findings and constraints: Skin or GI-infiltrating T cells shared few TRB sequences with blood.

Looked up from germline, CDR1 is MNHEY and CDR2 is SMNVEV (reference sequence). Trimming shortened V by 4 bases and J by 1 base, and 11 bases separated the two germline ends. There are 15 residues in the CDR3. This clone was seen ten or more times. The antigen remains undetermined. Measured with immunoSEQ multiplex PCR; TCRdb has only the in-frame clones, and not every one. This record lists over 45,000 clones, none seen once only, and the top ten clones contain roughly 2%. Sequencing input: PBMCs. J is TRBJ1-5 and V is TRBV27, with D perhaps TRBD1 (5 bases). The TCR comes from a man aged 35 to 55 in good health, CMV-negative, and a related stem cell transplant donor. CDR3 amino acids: CASSSGRGSNQPQHF. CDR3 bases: TGTGCCAGCAGTTCCGGGAGGGGAAGCAATCAGCCCCAGCATTTT.